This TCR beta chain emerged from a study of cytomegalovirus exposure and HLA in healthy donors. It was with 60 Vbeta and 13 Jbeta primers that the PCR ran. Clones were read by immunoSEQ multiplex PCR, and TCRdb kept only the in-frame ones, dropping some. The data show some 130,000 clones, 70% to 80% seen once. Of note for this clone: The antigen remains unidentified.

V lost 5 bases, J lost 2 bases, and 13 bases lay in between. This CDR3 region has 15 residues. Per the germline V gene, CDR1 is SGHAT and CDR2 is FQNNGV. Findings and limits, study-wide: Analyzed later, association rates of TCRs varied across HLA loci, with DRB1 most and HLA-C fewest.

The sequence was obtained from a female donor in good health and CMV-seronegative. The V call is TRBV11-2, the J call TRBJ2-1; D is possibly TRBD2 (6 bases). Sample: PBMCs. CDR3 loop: CASSPLARAYNEQFF. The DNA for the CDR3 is TGTGCCAGCAGCCCGCTAGCGCGGGCCTACAATGAGCAGTTCTTC.